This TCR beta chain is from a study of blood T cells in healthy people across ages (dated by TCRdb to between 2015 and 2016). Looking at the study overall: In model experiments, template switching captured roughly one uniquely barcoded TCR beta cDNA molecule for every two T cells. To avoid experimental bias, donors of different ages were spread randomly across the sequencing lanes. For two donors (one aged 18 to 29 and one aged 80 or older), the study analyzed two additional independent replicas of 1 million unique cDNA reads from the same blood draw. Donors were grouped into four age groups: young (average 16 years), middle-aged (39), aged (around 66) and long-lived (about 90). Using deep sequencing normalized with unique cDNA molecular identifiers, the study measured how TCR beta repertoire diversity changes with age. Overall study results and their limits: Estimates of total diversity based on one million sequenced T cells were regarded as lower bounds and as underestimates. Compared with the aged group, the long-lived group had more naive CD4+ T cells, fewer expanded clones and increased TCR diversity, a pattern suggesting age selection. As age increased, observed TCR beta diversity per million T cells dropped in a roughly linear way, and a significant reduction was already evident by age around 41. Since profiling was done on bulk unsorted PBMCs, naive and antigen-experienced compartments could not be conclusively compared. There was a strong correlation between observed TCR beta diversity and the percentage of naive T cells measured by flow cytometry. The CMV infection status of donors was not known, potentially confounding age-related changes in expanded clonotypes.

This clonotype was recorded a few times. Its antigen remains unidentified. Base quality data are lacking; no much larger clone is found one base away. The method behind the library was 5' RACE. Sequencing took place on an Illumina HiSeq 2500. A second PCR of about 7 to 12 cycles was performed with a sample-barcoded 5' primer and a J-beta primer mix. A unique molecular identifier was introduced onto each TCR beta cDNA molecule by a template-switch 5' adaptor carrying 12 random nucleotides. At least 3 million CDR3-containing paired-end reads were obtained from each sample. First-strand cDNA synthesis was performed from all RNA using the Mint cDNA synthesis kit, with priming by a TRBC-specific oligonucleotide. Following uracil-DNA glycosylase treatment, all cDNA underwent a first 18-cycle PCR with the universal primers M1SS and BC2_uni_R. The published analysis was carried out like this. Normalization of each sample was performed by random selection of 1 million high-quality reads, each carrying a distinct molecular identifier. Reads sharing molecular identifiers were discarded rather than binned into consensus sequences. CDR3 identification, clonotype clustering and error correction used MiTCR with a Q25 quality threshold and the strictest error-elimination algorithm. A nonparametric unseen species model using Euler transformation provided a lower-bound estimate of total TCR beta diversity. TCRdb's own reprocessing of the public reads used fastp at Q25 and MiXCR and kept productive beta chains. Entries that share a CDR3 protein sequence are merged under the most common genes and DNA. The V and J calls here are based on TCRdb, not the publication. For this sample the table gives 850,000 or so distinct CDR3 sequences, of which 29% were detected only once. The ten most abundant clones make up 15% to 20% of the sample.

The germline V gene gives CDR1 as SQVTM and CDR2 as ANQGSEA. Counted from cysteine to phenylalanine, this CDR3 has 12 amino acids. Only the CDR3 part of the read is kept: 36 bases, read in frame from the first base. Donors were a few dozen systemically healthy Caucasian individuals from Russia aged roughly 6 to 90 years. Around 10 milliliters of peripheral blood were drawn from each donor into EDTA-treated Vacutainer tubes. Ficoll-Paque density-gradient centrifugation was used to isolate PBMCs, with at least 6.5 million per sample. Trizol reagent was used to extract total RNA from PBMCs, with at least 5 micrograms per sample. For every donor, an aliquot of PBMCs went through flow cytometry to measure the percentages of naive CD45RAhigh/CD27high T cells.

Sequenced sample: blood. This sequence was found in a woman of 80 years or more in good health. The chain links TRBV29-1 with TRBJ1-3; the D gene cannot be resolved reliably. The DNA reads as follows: TGCATCGGTCTCGGAGCTGGAAACACCATATATTTT. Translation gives CIGLGAGNTIYF.